This T cell receptor beta chain is from a study of blood T cell repertoires in COVID-19. Method: immunoSEQ multiplex PCR; TCRdb's copy keeps in-frame clones and lacks some. The sample includes about 170,000 clones, approximately 85% seen only once; the top ten take about 6.9%. CDR1 is SGHDT and CDR2 is YYEEEE in the germline V gene. V shed 4 bases and J shed 4 bases, with 13 bases lying between them. The length of the CDR3 is 14 residues. This clonotype was obtained from a man older than 75 with COVID-19, enrolled during active disease. The material sequenced was peripheral blood. The V gene is TRBV5-6, the J gene TRBJ2-3; perhaps TRBD2 as D (5 bases). The CDR3 nucleotides read TGTGCCAGCAGCCTTTCATACGGGGCAGATACGCAGTATTTT. As protein: CASSLSYGADTQYF. The whole variable domain, remainder taken from reference TRBV5-6 and TRBJ2-3, is DAGVTQSPTHLIKTRGQQVTLRCSPKSGHDTVSWYQQALGQGPQFIFQYYEEEERQRGNFPDRFSGHQFPNYSSELNVNALLLGDSALYLCASSLSYGADTQYFGPGTRLTVL.